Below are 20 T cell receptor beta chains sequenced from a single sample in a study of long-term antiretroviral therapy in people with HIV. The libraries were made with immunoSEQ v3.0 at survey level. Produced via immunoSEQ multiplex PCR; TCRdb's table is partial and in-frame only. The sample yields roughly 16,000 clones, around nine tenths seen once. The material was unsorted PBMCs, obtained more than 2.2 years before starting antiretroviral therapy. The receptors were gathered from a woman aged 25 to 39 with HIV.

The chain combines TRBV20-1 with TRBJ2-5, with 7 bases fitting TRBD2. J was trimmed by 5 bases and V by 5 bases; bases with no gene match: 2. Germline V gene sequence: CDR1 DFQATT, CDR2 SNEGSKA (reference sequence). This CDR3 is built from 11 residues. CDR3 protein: CSALGGETQYF. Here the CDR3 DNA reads TGCAGTGCTCTCGGGGGGGAGACCCAGTACTTC.

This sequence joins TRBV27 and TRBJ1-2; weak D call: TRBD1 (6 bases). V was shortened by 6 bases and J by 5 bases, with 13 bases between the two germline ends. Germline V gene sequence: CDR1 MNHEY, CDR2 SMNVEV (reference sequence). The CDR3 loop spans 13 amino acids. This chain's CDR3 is CASSPAGEYGYTF. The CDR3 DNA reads TGTGCCAGCAGCCCGGCAGGGGAGTATGGCTACACCTTC.

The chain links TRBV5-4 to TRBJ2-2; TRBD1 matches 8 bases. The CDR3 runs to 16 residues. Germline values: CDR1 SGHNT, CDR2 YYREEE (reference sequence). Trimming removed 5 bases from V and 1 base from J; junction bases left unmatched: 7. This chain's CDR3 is CASRSYGTGNTGELFF. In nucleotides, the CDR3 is TGTGCCAGCAGGTCATACGGGACAGGGAACACCGGGGAGCTGTTTTTT.

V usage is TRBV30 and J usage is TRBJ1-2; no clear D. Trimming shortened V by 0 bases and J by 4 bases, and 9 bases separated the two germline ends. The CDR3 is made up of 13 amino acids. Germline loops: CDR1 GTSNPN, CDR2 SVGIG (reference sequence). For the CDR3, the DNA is TGTGCCTGGAGTGTTGACTCAACCTATGGCTACACCTTC. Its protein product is CAWSVDSTYGYTF. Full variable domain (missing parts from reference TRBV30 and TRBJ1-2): SQTIHQWPATLVQPVGSPLSLECTVEGTSNPNLYWYRQAAGRGLQLLFYSVGIGQISSEVPQNLSASRPQDRQFILSSKKLLLSDSGFYLCAWSVDSTYGYTFGSGTRLTVV.

The DNA for the CDR3 is TGCGCCAGCAGCCCTCCTGGACAACACTACGAGCAGTACTTC. It codes for CASSPPGQHYEQYF. J is TRBJ2-7 and V is TRBV5-1, with D maybe TRBD1 (5 bases). CDR1 and CDR2 from the germline V gene are SGHRS and YFSETQ. The CDR3 has 14 residues. With 4 bases removed from V and 3 bases from J, the gap between germline ends came to 14 bases.

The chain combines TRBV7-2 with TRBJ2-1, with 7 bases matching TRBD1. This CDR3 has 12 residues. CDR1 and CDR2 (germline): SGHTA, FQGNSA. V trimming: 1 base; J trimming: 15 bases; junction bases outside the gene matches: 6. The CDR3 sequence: CASSLDVGQRFF. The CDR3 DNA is TGTGCCAGCAGCTTAGACGTGGGACAGCGGTTCTTC. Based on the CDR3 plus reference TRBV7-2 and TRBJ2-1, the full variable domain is GAGVSQSPSNKVTEKGKDVELRCDPISGHTALYWYRQSLGQGLEFLIYFQGNSAPDKSGLPSDRFSAERTGGSVSTLTIQRTQQEDSAVYLCASSLDVGQRFFGPGTRLTVL.

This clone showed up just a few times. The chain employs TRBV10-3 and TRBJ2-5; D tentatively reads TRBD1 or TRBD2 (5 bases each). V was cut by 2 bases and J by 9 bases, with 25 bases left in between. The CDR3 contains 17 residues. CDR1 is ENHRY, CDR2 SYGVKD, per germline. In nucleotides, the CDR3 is TGTGCCATCAGTGAGACCTGGGACGGACCTGAACTGGTGGCCCAGTACTTC. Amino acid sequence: CAISETWDGPELVAQYF.

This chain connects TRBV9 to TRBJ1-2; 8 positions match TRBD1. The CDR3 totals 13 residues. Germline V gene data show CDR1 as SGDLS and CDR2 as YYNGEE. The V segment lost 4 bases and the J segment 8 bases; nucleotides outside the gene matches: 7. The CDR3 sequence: CASSISTGVGYTF. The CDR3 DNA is TGTGCCAGCAGCATATCGACAGGGGTCGGCTACACCTTC.

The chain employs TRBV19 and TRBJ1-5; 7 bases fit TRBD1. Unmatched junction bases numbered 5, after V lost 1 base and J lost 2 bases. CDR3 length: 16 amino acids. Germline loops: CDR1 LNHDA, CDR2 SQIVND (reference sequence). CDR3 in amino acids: CASSIGGGWGNQPQHF. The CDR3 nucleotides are TGTGCCAGTAGTATAGGAGGGGGCTGGGGCAATCAGCCCCAGCATTTT.

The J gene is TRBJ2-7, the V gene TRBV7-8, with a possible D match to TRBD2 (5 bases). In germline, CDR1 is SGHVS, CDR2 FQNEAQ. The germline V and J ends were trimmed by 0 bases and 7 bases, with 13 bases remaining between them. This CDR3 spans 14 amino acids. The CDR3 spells CASSLAGRVWEQYF. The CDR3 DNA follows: TGTGCCAGCAGCTTAGCCGGGCGGGTTTGGGAGCAGTACTTC.

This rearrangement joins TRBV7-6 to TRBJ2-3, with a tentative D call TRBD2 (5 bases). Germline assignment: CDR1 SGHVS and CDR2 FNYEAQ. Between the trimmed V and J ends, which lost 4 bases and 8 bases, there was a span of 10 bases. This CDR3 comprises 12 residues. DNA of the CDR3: TGTGCCAGCAGCTCTGAGGGCGTTACGCAGTATTTT. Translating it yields CASSSEGVTQYF.

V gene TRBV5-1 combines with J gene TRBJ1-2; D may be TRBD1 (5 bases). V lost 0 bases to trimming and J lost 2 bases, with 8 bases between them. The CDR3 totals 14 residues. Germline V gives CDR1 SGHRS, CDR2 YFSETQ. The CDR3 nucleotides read TGCGCCAGCAGCTTGGGAGGGACCAACTATGGCTACACCTTC. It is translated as CASSLGGTNYGYTF.

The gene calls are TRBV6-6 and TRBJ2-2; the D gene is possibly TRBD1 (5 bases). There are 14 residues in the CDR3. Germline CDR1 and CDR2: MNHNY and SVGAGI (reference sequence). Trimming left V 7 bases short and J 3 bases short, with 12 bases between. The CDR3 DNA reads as TGTGCCAGCAAGCCCGCCAGGGACACCGGGGAGCTGTTTTTT. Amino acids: CASKPARDTGELFF.

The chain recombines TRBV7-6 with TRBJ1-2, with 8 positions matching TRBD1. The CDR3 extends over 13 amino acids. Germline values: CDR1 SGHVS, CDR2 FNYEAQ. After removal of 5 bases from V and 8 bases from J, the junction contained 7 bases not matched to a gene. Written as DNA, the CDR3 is TGTGCCAGCAGCCCAAGCAGGGGGCAAGGCTACACCTTC. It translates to CASSPSRGQGYTF.

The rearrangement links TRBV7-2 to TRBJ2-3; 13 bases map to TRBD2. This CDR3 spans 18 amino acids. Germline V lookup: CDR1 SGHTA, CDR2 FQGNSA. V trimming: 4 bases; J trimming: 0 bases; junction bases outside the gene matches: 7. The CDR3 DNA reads TGTGCCAGCAGCTCCCGACCGGGACTAGCGGGGAGCACAGATACGCAGTATTTT. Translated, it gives CASSSRPGLAGSTDTQYF.

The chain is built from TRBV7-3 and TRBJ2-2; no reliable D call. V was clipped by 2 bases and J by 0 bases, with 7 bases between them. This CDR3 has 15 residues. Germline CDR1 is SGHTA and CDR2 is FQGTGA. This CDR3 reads CASSLDFANTGELFF. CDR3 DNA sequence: TGTGCCAGCAGCTTAGACTTTGCGAACACCGGGGAGCTGTTTTTT.

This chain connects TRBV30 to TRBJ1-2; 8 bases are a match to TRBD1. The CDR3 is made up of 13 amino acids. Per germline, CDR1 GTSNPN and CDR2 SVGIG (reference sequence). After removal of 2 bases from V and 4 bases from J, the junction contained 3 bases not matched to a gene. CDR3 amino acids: CAWSTGGAYGYTF. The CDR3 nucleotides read TGTGCCTGGAGTACAGGGGGAGCCTATGGCTACACCTTC.

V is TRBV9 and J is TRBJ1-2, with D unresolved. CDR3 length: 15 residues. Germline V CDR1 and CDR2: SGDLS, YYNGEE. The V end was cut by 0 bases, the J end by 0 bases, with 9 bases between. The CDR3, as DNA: TGTGCCAGCAGCGTAGCCCCAGGAACTAACTATGGCTACACCTTC. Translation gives CASSVAPGTNYGYTF.

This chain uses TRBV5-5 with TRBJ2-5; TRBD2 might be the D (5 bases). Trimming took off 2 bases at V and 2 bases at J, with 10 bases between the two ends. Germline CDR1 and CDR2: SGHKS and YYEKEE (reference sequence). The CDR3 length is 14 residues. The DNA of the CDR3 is TGTGCCAGCAGCTTCGACTACCTACAAGAGACCCAGTACTTC. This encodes CASSFDYLQETQYF.

Here the CDR3 DNA reads TGTGCCAGCAGCCAAGGAGTAGTCAGTACAGATACGCAGTATTTT. Translation: CASSQGVVSTDTQYF. J is TRBJ2-3 and V is TRBV14; D unresolved. V lost 1 base, J lost 3 bases, and 11 bases lay in between. The CDR3 length is 15 residues. The germline gives CDR1 SGHDN, CDR2 FVKESK.